Included here is one TCR beta chain sequence, with context. Antigen: not known. V dropped 8 bases and J dropped 0 bases, with 11 bases sitting between them. Per the germline V gene, CDR1 is MNHNS and CDR2 is SASEGT. The CDR3 sequence is 14 residues long. This sample was taken from a study of OX40 agonist ivuxolimab in advanced cancers. Across the study: Eligibility rules accepted prior anti-PD-1, anti-PD-L1 or anti-CTLA-4 therapy, and approximately 40% had some. Partial response was recorded in three patients: one hepatocellular carcinoma and two cutaneous melanoma cases.

The study, taken as a whole, reports: The mean number of expanded clones was higher in CD8+ T cells than in CD4+. Dosing at 0.1 to 3.0 mg/kg was accompanied by clonal expansion of CD4+ and CD8+ blood T cells by week 6.

TCRdb's table, derived via immunoSEQ multiplex PCR, lists solely in-frame clones and lacks some. The table shows around 68,000 clones, with around 87% occurring only once. The chain employs TRBV6-1 and TRBJ1-5; D gene uncertain. This TCR derives from an adult with an advanced solid tumor such as melanoma, head and neck, liver or kidney cancer. The sample in question was CD4+ or CD8+ T cells sorted from blood, obtained in a trial of the OX40 agonist ivuxolimab. The CDR3 DNA follows: TGTGCCAGCCGAGGCGTTGATAGCAATCAGCCCCAGCATTTT. Translation gives CASRGVDSNQPQHF.